The 2 T cell receptor beta chains below all came from one sample that was sequenced in a study of T-cell reconstitution after alpha-beta-depleted transplantation in children. Unique molecular identifiers were used to barcode this TCRbeta library. A single record per CDR3 protein comes from TCRdb applying MiXCR to the PCR reads. The data show 600,000 to 700,000 distinct CDR3 sequences, around 17% seen once. This specimen consisted of PBMCs from the stem cell graft donor, obtained from the stem cell graft. Receptors were obtained from a human donor who donated a stem cell graft to a child with acute myeloid leukemia.

This clonotype was detected many times. This CDR3 reads CASSFNSGSNQPQHF. The CDR3 bases are TGCGCCAGCAGCTTTAACAGTGGTAGCAATCAGCCCCAGCATTTT. The rearrangement links TRBV5-1 to TRBJ1-5, with D hard to call. The CDR3 extends over 15 amino acids. Trimming removed 2 bases from V and 0 bases from J, with 9 bases in between. The V gene's germline CDR1 is SGHRS and CDR2 YFSETQ.

The CDR3 DNA sequence: TGTGCCAGCAGTTCCTTAACAGGGGGCGGCAATTCACCCCTCCACTTT. Its protein is CASSSLTGGGNSPLHF. This chain links TRBV27 with TRBJ1-6; TRBD1 aligns across 9 bases. This CDR3 has 16 amino acids. With V trimmed by 4 bases and J by 7 bases, 8 bases remained unmatched. Germline CDR1 is MNHEY and CDR2 is SMNVEV (reference sequence).